The 9 T cell receptor beta chains listed next were all sequenced from one sample in a study of T-cell reconstitution after alpha-beta-depleted transplantation in children. Unique molecular identifiers were built into the TCRbeta library. TCRdb passed the PCR reads through MiXCR, listing each CDR3 protein once. The repertoire holds some 440,000 distinct CDR3 sequences, with 15% to 20% as singletons. The specimen was PBMCs, mostly from graft donor cells, collected 360 days after TCRalphabeta/CD19-depleted stem cell transplant. All receptors come from a boy under three years old who had a stem cell transplant for Wiskott-Aldrich syndrome, so the T cells may come from the graft donor.

This clonotype was counted between two and nine times. The rearrangement links TRBV27 to TRBJ1-6; tentatively, D is TRBD1 (5 bases). The germline gives CDR1 MNHEY, CDR2 SMNVEV (reference sequence). The length of the CDR3 is 15 residues. Trimming removed 6 bases at V and 5 bases at J, with 14 bases between. Here the CDR3 DNA reads TGTGCCAGCAGAGGGGCTATACAGGATAATTCACCCCTCCACTTT. Protein: CASRGAIQDNSPLHF.

This clonotype was counted only a few times. The V and J genes are TRBV20-1 and TRBJ2-7; D perhaps matches TRBD1 (6 bases). The CDR3 sequence is 14 residues long. Germline V gives CDR1 DFQATT, CDR2 SNEGSKA (reference sequence). Deletions cut 8 bases from V and 0 bases from J, with 17 bases between. CDR3 DNA: TGCAGTTCGCCCAGACAGGAAAACTCCTACGAGCAGTACTTC. It specifies CSSPRQENSYEQYF.

V usage is TRBV10-3 and J usage is TRBJ2-1; the D gene is possibly TRBD1 (6 bases). This CDR3 has 14 residues. Trimming took 8 bases from V and 5 from J, leaving 16 bases between them. Germline V gene sequence: CDR1 ENHRY, CDR2 SYGVKD. The CDR3 bases are TGTGCCATCTGCCGAACAGGGTTAGACAATGAGCAGTTCTTC. It is translated as CAICRTGLDNEQFF.

This clonotype was recorded a few times. The J gene is TRBJ1-2, the V gene TRBV28; D is undetermined. The CDR3 consists of 13 residues. Germline CDR1 and CDR2: MDHEN and SYDVKM. V shed 1 base and J shed 4 bases, with 7 bases lying between them. For the CDR3, the DNA is TGTGCCAGCAGTTTATCGTTTATCTATGGCTACACCTTC. It codes for CASSLSFIYGYTF.

The CDR3 nucleotides are TGTGCCAGCAGTCCAAACCACAGGAAGACTGAAGCTTTCTTT. Its translation: CASSPNHRKTEAFF. The chain employs TRBV25-1 and TRBJ1-1, with D perhaps matching TRBD1 (5 bases). The CDR3 has 14 residues. V lost 5 bases, J lost 5 bases, and 15 bases lay in between. Germline V gives CDR1 MGHDK, CDR2 SYGVNS. Using reference TRBV25-1 and TRBJ1-1 for the parts outside the CDR3, the full variable domain is EADIYQTPRYLVIGTGKKITLECSQTMGHDKMYWYQQDPGMELHLIHYSYGVNSTEKGDLSSESTVSRIRTEHFPLTLESARPSHTSQYLCASSPNHRKTEAFFGQGTRLTVV.

This clonotype was seen repeatedly, ten times or more. This chain connects TRBV7-9 to TRBJ2-5; the match to TRBD2 covers 8 bases. This CDR3 is built from 14 residues. After removal of 1 base from V and 4 bases from J, the junction contained 2 bases not matched to a gene. In germline, CDR1 is SEHNR, CDR2 FQNEAQ (reference sequence). The CDR3 protein is CASSLGLARETQYF. The CDR3 region has the DNA TGTGCCAGCAGCTTAGGACTAGCGCGAGAGACCCAGTACTTC.

The chain recombines TRBV29-1 with TRBJ2-2; D unclear. Trimming took off 8 bases at V and 4 bases at J, with 14 bases between the two ends. The CDR3 contains 13 residues. The germline CDR1 and CDR2 sequences are SQVTM and ANQGSEA. This chain's CDR3 is CSYSWGSTGELFF. CDR3 bases: TGCAGCTACTCGTGGGGTAGCACCGGGGAGCTGTTTTTT.

The chain is built from TRBV27 and TRBJ1-1, with D possibly matching TRBD1 (5 bases). Germline V lookup: CDR1 MNHEY, CDR2 SMNVEV (reference sequence). Trimming left V 0 bases short and J 5 bases short, with 7 bases between. The CDR3 runs to 13 residues. CDR3 protein: CASSLSQGTEAFF. The CDR3 region has the DNA TGTGCCAGCAGTTTATCGCAGGGAACTGAAGCTTTCTTT.

This clonotype turned up a few times. The chain joins TRBV5-1 to TRBJ2-2; D is ambiguous. The length of the CDR3 is 15 residues. V was shortened by 1 base and J by 1 base, with 8 bases between the two germline ends. Germline CDR1 and CDR2: SGHRS and YFSETQ. This CDR3 is CASSLRWQNTGELFF. CDR3 in DNA: TGCGCCAGCAGCTTGAGGTGGCAGAACACCGGGGAGCTGTTTTTT.